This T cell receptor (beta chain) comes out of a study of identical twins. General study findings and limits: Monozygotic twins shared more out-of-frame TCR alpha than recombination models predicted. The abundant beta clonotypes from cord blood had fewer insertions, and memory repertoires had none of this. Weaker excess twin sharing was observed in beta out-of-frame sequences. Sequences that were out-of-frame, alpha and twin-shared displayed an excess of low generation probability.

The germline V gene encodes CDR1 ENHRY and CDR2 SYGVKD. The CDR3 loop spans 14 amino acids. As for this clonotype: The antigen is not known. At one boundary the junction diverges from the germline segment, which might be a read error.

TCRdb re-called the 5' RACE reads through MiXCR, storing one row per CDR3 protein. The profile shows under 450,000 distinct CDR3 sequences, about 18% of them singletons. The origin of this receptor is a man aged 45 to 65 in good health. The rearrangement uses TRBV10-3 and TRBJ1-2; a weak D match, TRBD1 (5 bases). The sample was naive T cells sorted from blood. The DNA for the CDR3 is TGTGCCATCAGTCGGACATCAGCTAACTATGGCTACCCCTTC. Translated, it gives CAISRTSANYGYPF.